This T cell receptor beta chain appears in the sequencing data of a study of T cells in Graves' hyperthyroidism and ophthalmopathy. RNA transcripts provided the source from which TCR beta CDR3 regions were amplified. An initial round of RT-PCR targeting the TCR CDR3 relied on the HTBI primer set. TCRdb reprocessed the multiplex PCR reads via MiXCR and lists one record per CDR3 protein. The profile covers under 400,000 distinct CDR3 sequences, with roughly 20% appearing a single time and approximately 49% taken by the ten largest. Looked up from germline, CDR1 is LNHNV and CDR2 is YYDKDF (reference sequence). Trimming took 2 bases from V and 2 from J, leaving 9 bases between them. CDR3 length: 14 residues. Patients having uncontrolled infection, another autoimmune disease, pregnancy or lactation were not included.

The TCR originated in a woman between 45 and 65 years old with Graves' hyperthyroidism. Specimen: blood. The chain links TRBV15 to TRBJ1-2, with D perhaps matching TRBD1 (6 bases). CDR3 region: CATSRRDRNYGYTF. CDR3 nucleotides: TGTGCCACCAGCAGAAGAGACAGGAACTATGGCTACACCTTC.